The 30 T cell receptor beta chains below all came from one sample that was sequenced in a study of vaccination effects on CD4 cells after COVID-19. TCRdb's copy holds only in-frame clones and misses some; the assay was immunoSEQ multiplex PCR. The table records 64,000 or so clones, around four fifths of them present only once. For these TCRs, the target antigens are not known. Ahead of sequencing, the ViraFEST assay grew antigen-specific CD4+ T cells using viral peptide pools. Culture lasted 10 days before CD4+ T cell isolation. Of the BNT162b2 and mRNA-1273 vaccines, participants received two doses of one or the other. Sample: CD4+ T cells from PBMCs cultured with HCoV-OC43 spike peptides, taken after COVID-19 vaccination. Subset specified: HCoV-OC43 spike overlapping peptide pool stimulation. The receptors originated from a human donor who received a COVID-19 vaccine.

J is TRBJ2-5 and V is TRBV6-5; 7 nucleotides align to TRBD2. Germline V CDR1 and CDR2: MNHEY, SVGAGI. The V segment lost 6 bases and the J segment 3 bases; nucleotides outside the gene matches: 10. This CDR3 comprises 15 residues. The CDR3 nucleotides are TGTGCCAGCAGGAGACCGGCAGCGGGGAAAGAGACCCAGTACTTC. Translation: CASRRPAAGKETQYF.

The chain links TRBV5-1 to TRBJ1-5; 8 bases agree with TRBD1. The CDR3 covers 15 residues. Looked up from germline, CDR1 is SGHRS and CDR2 is YFSETQ. The J segment lost 1 base and the V segment lost 4 bases, leaving 4 bases of the junction unmatched. CDR3 sequence (DNA): TGCGCCAGCAGCCCAGGGGGCGGGAGCAATCAGCCCCAGCATTTT. It is translated as CASSPGGGSNQPQHF.

The chain joins TRBV5-4 to TRBJ2-2; 7 bases map to TRBD2. CDR1 is SGHNT, CDR2 YYREEE, per germline (reference sequence). V lost 3 bases, J lost 3 bases, and 5 bases stayed unmatched. The CDR3 extends over 15 amino acids. CDR3 in amino acids: CASSWGGVDTGELFF. Here the CDR3 DNA reads TGTGCCAGCAGCTGGGGAGGGGTGGACACCGGGGAGCTGTTTTTT.

V is TRBV6-2 or TRBV6-3 and J is TRBJ1-4; D gene ambiguous. CDR1 MNHEY and CDR2 SVGEGT come from the germline V gene. The CDR3 loop spans 12 amino acids. V lost 2 bases to trimming and J lost 7 bases, with 5 bases between them. The CDR3 here is CASSYPGEKLFF. The CDR3 DNA follows: TGTGCCAGCAGTTACCCCGGTGAAAAACTGTTTTTT.

J is TRBJ1-6 and V is TRBV11-1; TRBD1 aligns across 8 bases. This CDR3 has 14 amino acids. CDR1 is SGHAT, CDR2 FQDESV, per germline (reference sequence). The junction had 8 bases not matched to a gene; V was cut back by 5 bases and J by 11 bases. The CDR3 reads CASSLGQGATPLHF. The DNA of the CDR3 is TGTGCCAGCAGCCTCGGACAGGGAGCGACACCCCTCCACTTT.

The chain joins TRBV7-8 to TRBJ2-2; D unclear. From germline, CDR1 is SGHVS and CDR2 FQNEAQ. V lost 5 bases and J 1 base, leaving 14 bases between the germline ends. The CDR3 spans 16 residues. The CDR3: CASSPFNAQNTGELFF. The CDR3 DNA reads as TGTGCCAGCAGCCCTTTCAATGCCCAGAACACCGGGGAGCTGTTTTTT.

The J gene is TRBJ1-3, the V gene TRBV9, with D maybe TRBD1 (5 bases). There are 14 residues in the CDR3. Germline V gene lookup returns CDR1 SGDLS and CDR2 YYNGEE. V dropped 3 bases and J dropped 6 bases, with 13 bases sitting between them. DNA of the CDR3: TGTGCCAGCAGCGCCGGCGGGGCAGCAAACACCATATATTTT. As protein: CASSAGGAANTIYF. The full variable domain, its missing parts supplied by reference TRBV9 and TRBJ1-3, is DSGVTQTPKHLITATGQRVTLRCSPRSGDLSVYWYQQSLDQGLQFLIQYYNGEERAKGNILERFSAQQFPDLHSELNLSSLELGDSALYFCASSAGGAANTIYFGEGSWLTVV.

The genes are TRBV9 and TRBJ2-3; 10 bases match TRBD2. Trimming at V came to 3 bases and at J to 4 bases, leaving 11 bases not matched to a gene. Per germline, CDR1 SGDLS and CDR2 YYNGEE. CDR3 length: 17 amino acids. CDR3 nucleotides: TGTGCCAGCAGCGAGGCCCCCACCAGCGGGGGGGCAGATACGCAGTATTTT. Protein sequence: CASSEAPTSGGADTQYF.

V usage is TRBV30 and J usage is TRBJ1-6; 7 bases fit TRBD1. V lost 3 bases, J lost 9 bases, and 8 bases stayed unmatched. Per germline, CDR1 GTSNPN and CDR2 SVGIG (reference sequence). This CDR3 contains 14 residues. The CDR3 protein is CAWSPTGPGSPLHF. The CDR3 nucleotides read TGTGCCTGGAGCCCGACAGGGCCGGGTTCACCCCTCCACTTT.

This rearrangement joins TRBV6-2 or TRBV6-3 to TRBJ2-5; 9 bases are shared with TRBD2. Germline CDR1 reads MNHEY; CDR2 reads SVGEGT. Trimming cost V 4 bases and J 4 bases; bases outside gene matches: 10. The CDR3 covers 16 residues. CDR3 DNA: TGTGCCAGCAGTTCCCCAGCGGGGGGCGGGGGAGAGACCCAGTACTTC. Translated, it gives CASSSPAGGGGETQYF.

V gene TRBV5-1 combines with J gene TRBJ2-6, with a possible D match to TRBD1 (6 bases). Per germline, CDR1 SGHRS and CDR2 YFSETQ. Deletions cut 3 bases from V and 0 bases from J, with 7 bases between. The CDR3 runs 15 residues. Here the CDR3 DNA reads TGCGCCAGCAGCTCACAGGGCTCTGGGGCCAACGTCCTGACTTTC. Translated: CASSSQGSGANVLTF.

The V gene is TRBV18, the J gene TRBJ1-2; D is uncertain. Trimming shortened V by 1 base and J by 4 bases, and 13 bases separated the two germline ends. CDR1 is KGHSH, CDR2 LQKENI, per germline. CDR3 length: 15 residues. CDR3 amino acids: CASSPQEAGRYGYTF. CDR3 nucleotides: TGTGCCAGCTCACCACAAGAGGCCGGCCGCTATGGCTACACCTTC.

This chain connects TRBV7-6 to TRBJ1-1; D is ambiguous. This CDR3 is built from 13 residues. Between the trimmed V and J ends, which lost 6 bases and 0 bases, there was a span of 8 bases. Germline CDR1 SGHVS, CDR2 FNYEAQ. The DNA for the CDR3 is TGTGCCAGCAGTTCGAACATGAACACTGAAGCTTTCTTT. It encodes CASSSNMNTEAFF.

The V call is TRBV6-5, the J call TRBJ1-1; D is ambiguous. CDR1 is MNHEY and CDR2 is SVGAGI in the germline V gene. The V and J ends lost 2 bases and 2 bases respectively, with 9 bases between them. There are 14 residues in the CDR3. For the CDR3, the DNA is TGTGCCAGCAGTTACGCAAGGCTCAACACTGAAGCTTTCTTT. This gives the protein CASSYARLNTEAFF.

The rearrangement uses TRBV12-5 and TRBJ2-1; TRBD1 or TRBD2 may be the D gene (5 bases each). CDR1 LGHNT and CDR2 FRNRAP come from the germline V gene. The V end lost 5 bases, the J end lost 3 bases, and 14 bases lay between the germline ends. The CDR3 extends over 15 amino acids. The CDR3 here is CASGLFRDRYNEQFF. The CDR3, as DNA: TGTGCTAGTGGTCTCTTTCGGGACCGCTACAATGAGCAGTTCTTC. The full variable domain, with the rest looked up from reference TRBV12-5 and TRBJ2-1, is DARVTQTPRHKVTEMGQEVTMRCQPILGHNTVFWYRQTMMQGLELLAYFRNRAPLDDSGMPKDRFSAEMPDATLATLKIQPSEPRDSAVYFCASGLFRDRYNEQFFGPGTRLTVL.

The chain employs TRBV12-3 or TRBV12-4 and TRBJ1-3; no definite D call. V lost 6 bases and J lost 3, with 9 bases in between. This CDR3 region has 13 residues. CDR3: CASSPAYGNTIYF. The CDR3, as DNA: TGTGCCAGCAGCCCCGCGTATGGAAACACCATATATTTT.

The V call is TRBV24-1, the J call TRBJ2-3; 8 nucleotides agree with TRBD2. Germline V gene sequence: CDR1 KGHDR, CDR2 SFDVKD. J was trimmed by 0 bases and V by 1 base; bases with no gene match: 8. This CDR3 comprises 18 residues. CDR3 sequence reads: CATSDFSRGASSTDTQYF. Here the CDR3 DNA reads TGTGCCACCAGTGATTTCTCGCGGGGGGCCTCTAGCACAGATACGCAGTATTTT.

The chain has TRBV19 and TRBJ1-5; 7 bases fit TRBD1. Trimming cost V 6 bases and J 0 bases; bases outside gene matches: 5. The V gene's germline CDR1 is LNHDA and CDR2 SQIVND (reference sequence). CDR3 size: 15 residues. The chain's CDR3 is CASSNRDSSNQPQHF. CDR3 in DNA: TGTGCCAGTAGCAATCGGGACAGTAGCAATCAGCCCCAGCATTTT. Combining the CDR3 with reference TRBV19 and TRBJ1-5 gives the whole variable domain DGGITQSPKYLFRKEGQNVTLSCEQNLNHDAMYWYRQDPGQGLRLIYYSQIVNDFQKGDIAEGYSVSREKKESFPLTVTSAQKNPTAFYLCASSNRDSSNQPQHFGDGTRLSIL.

The sample holds a few counts of this clone. V gene TRBV9 combines with J gene TRBJ1-4; D uncertain. The V end lost 0 bases, the J end lost 11 bases, and 8 bases lay between the germline ends. Germline V gene lookup returns CDR1 SGDLS and CDR2 YYNGEE. This CDR3 has 12 residues. The CDR3 DNA is TGTGCCAGCAGCGTAGGGGGTGGGAAACTGTTTTTT. Translated, it gives CASSVGGGKLFF. Using reference TRBV9 and TRBJ1-4 for the parts outside the CDR3, the full variable domain is DSGVTQTPKHLITATGQRVTLRCSPRSGDLSVYWYQQSLDQGLQFLIQYYNGEERAKGNILERFSAQQFPDLHSELNLSSLELGDSALYFCASSVGGGKLFFGSGTQLSVL.

V and J are TRBV29-1 and TRBJ2-1; 8 positions match TRBD1. The CDR3 has 13 amino acids. With 2 bases clipped from V and 9 bases from J, the junction kept 6 bases outside the gene matches. Germline V gives CDR1 SQVTM, CDR2 ANQGSEA. The CDR3 sequence is CSVEQAGGGEQFF. The CDR3 coding sequence is TGCAGCGTTGAACAGGCAGGGGGCGGTGAGCAGTTCTTC.

This chain uses TRBV11-2 with TRBJ2-1; a weak D match, TRBD2 (5 bases). The CDR3 is 15 amino acids. The germline CDR1 and CDR2 sequences are SGHAT and FQNNGV. V was trimmed by 3 bases and J by 0 bases, leaving 9 bases between them. Here the CDR3 reads CASSFKRSSYNEQFF. CDR3 nucleotides: TGTGCCAGCAGCTTTAAGCGGAGCTCCTACAATGAGCAGTTCTTC.

The gene calls are TRBV7-8 and TRBJ1-5; D gene unclear. The CDR3 loop spans 15 amino acids. Germline V gene data show CDR1 as SGHVS and CDR2 as FQNEAQ. The V and J ends lost 5 bases and 0 bases respectively, with 11 bases between them. CDR3 in amino acids: CASSLGLPSNQPQHF. In DNA form, the CDR3 reads TGTGCCAGCAGCCTAGGGCTCCCTAGCAATCAGCCCCAGCATTTT.

This chain links TRBV3-1 (or the pseudogene TRBV3-2) with TRBJ2-3; tentatively, D is TRBD2 (6 bases). The CDR3 loop spans 16 amino acids. Trimming removed 3 bases at V and 4 bases at J, with 17 bases between. CDR1 and CDR2 (germline): LGHDT, YNNKEL (reference sequence). The CDR3 loop reads CASSQGGLRAADTQYF. The CDR3 bases are TGTGCCAGCAGCCAGGGGGGATTAAGGGCGGCAGATACGCAGTATTTT.

The V call is TRBV11-2, the J call TRBJ1-1, with 12 bases matching TRBD1. Per germline, CDR1 SGHAT and CDR2 FQNNGV. V was pared by 7 bases and J by 5 bases, with 14 bases of the junction left unmatched. This CDR3 has 17 amino acids. CDR3 loop: CASNPAGTGGLVTEAFF. CDR3 bases: TGTGCCAGCAACCCGGCCGGGACAGGGGGCCTGGTGACTGAAGCTTTCTTT. The complete variable domain, with remaining parts taken from reference TRBV11-2 and TRBJ1-1, reads EAGVAQSPRYKIIEKRQSVAFWCNPISGHATLYWYQQILGQGPKLLIQFQNNGVVDDSQLPKDRFSAERLKGVDSTLKIQPAKLEDSAVYLCASNPAGTGGLVTEAFFGQGTRLTVV.

The CDR3 spells CASRRQGSYEQYV. In DNA form, the CDR3 reads TGTGCCAGCAGAAGACAGGGCTCCTACGAGCAGTACGTC. The rearrangement uses TRBV2 and TRBJ2-7; 7 bases are shared with TRBD1. Unmatched junction bases numbered 2, after V lost 6 bases and J lost 0 bases. The CDR3 runs to 13 residues. CDR1 and CDR2 (germline): SNHLY, FYNNEI.

This chain connects TRBV6-6 to TRBJ2-7; D might be TRBD1 (7 bases). CDR1 and CDR2 (germline): MNHNY, SVGAGI (reference sequence). V was pared by 6 bases and J by 0 bases, with 15 bases between. CDR3 length: 15 amino acids. The CDR3 DNA reads TGTGCCAGCAGCCGACAGGGACTCAACTCCTACGAGCAGTACGTC. It translates to CASSRQGLNSYEQYV.

V usage is TRBV5-1 and J usage is TRBJ2-1; D might be TRBD1 (5 bases). Germline V CDR1 and CDR2: SGHRS, YFSETQ. V was shortened by 0 bases and J by 0 bases, with 7 bases between the two germline ends. The CDR3 runs to 15 residues. The CDR3 sequence: CASSLEGNSYNEQFF. DNA of the CDR3: TGCGCCAGCAGCTTGGAGGGGAACTCCTACAATGAGCAGTTCTTC.

The chain is built from TRBV7-8 and TRBJ2-5; no clear D. This CDR3 is built from 15 residues. In germline, CDR1 is SGHVS, CDR2 FQNEAQ. V lost 1 base and J 3 bases, leaving 12 bases between the germline ends. CDR3 amino acids: CASSLEVVMEETQYF. The CDR3, as DNA: TGTGCCAGCAGCTTAGAGGTAGTGATGGAAGAGACCCAGTACTTC.

The V and J genes are TRBV5-1 and TRBJ1-5; possibly TRBD1 for D (5 bases). The CDR3 consists of 15 residues. V was clipped by 0 bases and J by 6 bases, with 13 bases between them. The germline V gene has CDR1 SGHRS and CDR2 YFSETQ. The CDR3: CASSLGQTAGQPQHF. CDR3 DNA sequence: TGCGCCAGCAGCTTGGGACAGACTGCGGGTCAGCCCCAGCATTTT. Full variable domain (remainder filled in from reference TRBV5-1 and TRBJ1-5): KAGVTQTPRYLIKTRGQQVTLSCSPISGHRSVSWYQQTPGQGLQFLFEYFSETQRNKGNFPGRFSGRQFSNSRSEMNVSTLELGDSALYLCASSLGQTAGQPQHFGDGTRLSIL.

The CDR3 is CSASKGLHYGYTF. CDR3 in DNA: TGCAGTGCTAGTAAGGGGTTACACTATGGCTACACCTTC. The J gene is TRBJ1-2, the V gene TRBV20-1; tentatively, D is TRBD1 (5 bases). The V and J ends lost 3 bases and 3 bases respectively, with 11 bases between them. This CDR3 contains 13 residues. Germline V gene lookup returns CDR1 DFQATT and CDR2 SNEGSKA (reference sequence).